The 3 T cell receptor beta chains below all came from one sample that was sequenced in a study of T-cell memory formation after mild COVID-19. Each CDR3 protein gets one entry after TCRdb re-called the 5' RACE reads with MiXCR. The sample consists of a few hundred thousand distinct CDR3 sequences, approximately 23% of them appearing once. The sample was PBMCs or a T cell subset sorted from them (not recorded which). Source of these receptors: an adult woman who had mild COVID-19 (a few samples of this study predate the infection). Cell type and time point are not known.

The chain links TRBV24-1 to TRBJ2-4; 8 nucleotides match TRBD1. The CDR3 covers 14 residues. V lost 2 bases to trimming and J lost 9 bases; unmatched junction nucleotides: 5. Germline V gene lookup returns CDR1 KGHDR and CDR2 SFDVKD. This chain's CDR3 is CATSDSYRGSIQYF. CDR3 DNA: TGTGCCACCAGTGATTCGTACAGGGGGAGCATTCAGTACTTC.

The rearrangement links TRBV7-3 to TRBJ2-3; D is unresolved. The germline V gene encodes CDR1 SGHTA and CDR2 FQGTGA. The CDR3 totals 15 residues. Deletions cut 1 base from V and 0 bases from J, with 8 bases between. The CDR3 bases are TGTGCCAGCAGCTTAAGGGCTCCTAGCACAGATACGCAGTATTTT. Its protein is CASSLRAPSTDTQYF.

The chain recombines TRBV5-1 with TRBJ2-7; 11 nucleotides agree with TRBD1. Germline values: CDR1 SGHRS, CDR2 YFSETQ. Unmatched junction bases numbered 8, after V lost 2 bases and J lost 4 bases. The CDR3 spans 16 residues. CDR3 DNA: TGCGCCAGCAGCTTAGGACAGGGGGCCCGCGGATACGAGCAGTACTTC. It specifies CASSLGQGARGYEQYF.